The rows below give T cell receptor beta chains drawn from one sample of a study of T-cell reconstitution after alpha-beta-depleted transplantation in children. TCRdb redid the calling of the PCR reads with MiXCR, one entry per CDR3 protein. Altogether roughly 500,000 distinct CDR3 sequences are present, around 16% being singletons, with the ten largest covering 3% to 4%. Source: PBMCs from the stem cell graft donor, taken from the stem cell graft. These receptors were taken from a human donor who donated a stem cell graft to a child with acute lymphoblastic leukemia. Each CDR3 is given with its conserved first and last residue. The D gene is left open where the match is weak. Clone size is shown for a subset of rows, as once, few, many or a class of expanded clone.

v_gene	j_gene	d_gene	abundance	CDR3nt	CDR3aa
TRBV9	TRBJ2-2	TRBD2	few	TGTGCCAGCAGCGTAGATCTAGCGGGAGGGTCTACCGGGGAGCTGTTTTTT	CASSVDLAGGSTGELFF
TRBV24-1	TRBJ2-7	.	few	TGTGCCACCAGTGATTTGCATACGGGAATGAGCTCCTACGAGCAGTACTTC	CATSDLHTGMSSYEQYF
TRBV11-2	TRBJ2-3	.	few	TGTGCCAGCAGCCCTTTTGGGGAATTGGGCACAGATACGCAGTATTTT	CASSPFGELGTDTQYF
TRBV5-1	TRBJ1-3	.	few	TGCGCCAGCAGCTTGGACAGGGCCGATGGAAACACCATATATTTT	CASSLDRADGNTIYF
TRBV5-6	TRBJ2-7	.	few	TGTGCCAGCAGCTCTGTGTCGGGCGAGCAGTACTTC	CASSSVSGEQYF
TRBV5-1	TRBJ1-2	.	few	TGCGCCAGCAGCTCCGCCAATGGTCGGGGACCTGCTGACTTC	CASSSANGRGPADF
TRBV28	TRBJ1-4	TRBD1	.	TGTGCCAGCAGAAGCCAAAACCCGGGACAGGGGACGACTAATGAAAAACTGTTTTTT	CASRSQNPGQGTTNEKLFF
TRBV20-1	TRBJ2-7	TRBD2	few	TGCAGTGCTCCAGAGGGGGTGGGGACTAGCGAGCAGTACTTC	CSAPEGVGTSEQYF
TRBV5-1	TRBJ2-1	TRBD2	few	TGCGCCAGCAGCTTGGGCGGGAGTGTCAATGAGCAGTTCTTC	CASSLGGSVNEQFF
TRBV12-3/TRBV12-4	TRBJ2-5	TRBD2	.	TGTGCCAGCAGTTTCGGTGCGGGGGGCCAAGAGACCCAGTACTTC	CASSFGAGGQETQYF
TRBV12-3/TRBV12-4	TRBJ2-2	.	.	TGTGCCAGCAGTGGGTCATTTTACACCGGGGAGCTGTTTTTT	CASSGSFYTGELFF
TRBV12-3/TRBV12-4	TRBJ2-7	TRBD2	few	TGTGCCAGCAGTTTCCAAGGTTGGGGGAGGGAGGGGAGCTCCTACGAGCAGTACTTC	CASSFQGWGREGSSYEQYF
TRBV25-1	TRBJ1-4	.	.	TGTGCCAGCAGTGAATGGGAAACTAATGAAAAACTGTTTTTT	CASSEWETNEKLFF
TRBV4-1	TRBJ2-7	TRBD2	.	TGCGCCAGCAGCCAAGGCAAGGCGGGAGCTAAGGACGAGCAGTACTTC	CASSQGKAGAKDEQYF
TRBV5-1	TRBJ2-6	TRBD1	many	TGCGCCAGCAGCCGACCCGGGACAGTTTACTCTGGGGCCAACGTCCTGACTTTC	CASSRPGTVYSGANVLTF
TRBV7-9	TRBJ2-5	.	few	TGTGCCAGCAGCCCACCCCAAGCCCAAGAGACCCAGTACTTC	CASSPPQAQETQYF
TRBV12-3/TRBV12-4	TRBJ2-1	.	.	TGTGCCAGCAGTCCGATTACACGGAGGTACAATGAGCAGTTCTTC	CASSPITRRYNEQFF
TRBV19	TRBJ2-1	.	.	TGTGCCAGTAGTATACTAGGTCCGGACCGTGAGCAGTTCTTC	CASSILGPDREQFF
TRBV11-3	TRBJ2-1	.	.	TGTGCCAGCAGCCCCCGGGAAGCCCCTCACAATGAGCAGTTCTTC	CASSPREAPHNEQFF
TRBV20-1	TRBJ2-1	.	.	TGCAGTGGGAGGGGGGGAGCCCACTCCTACAATGAGCAGTTCTTC	CSGRGGAHSYNEQFF
TRBV19	TRBJ1-2	.	.	TGTGCCAGTAGTCCTAGCACGGGACTTTACTATGGCTACACCTTC	CASSPSTGLYYGYTF
TRBV5-6	TRBJ1-2	TRBD1	.	TGTGCCAGCAGGTTATCCGGGACAGGGTTGTTTGGCTACACCTTC	CASRLSGTGLFGYTF
TRBV5-1	TRBJ2-5	TRBD1	few	TGCGCCAGCAGCCTGGGTGACAGGGGACGGCAAGAGACCCAGTACTTC	CASSLGDRGRQETQYF
TRBV21-1	TRBJ2-7	.	.	TGTGCCAGCAAGGGGGCCGGGGACGAGCAGTACTTC	CASKGAGDEQYF
TRBV4-1	TRBJ2-7	.	.	TGCGCCAGCAGCAAACCTTCGGGGTACGAGCAGTACTTC	CASSKPSGYEQYF
TRBV5-1	TRBJ2-1	TRBD2	.	TGCGCCAGCAGCCCGACTAGCGGGAGCAACAATGAGCAGTTCTTC	CASSPTSGSNNEQFF
TRBV29-1	TRBJ2-7	.	.	TGCAGCGTTTACGTTGCTCACAGCGCATCCTACGAGCAGTACTTC	CSVYVAHSASYEQYF
TRBV7-6	TRBJ1-1	.	.	TGTGCCAGCAGGTGGGGCCCGGACACTGAAGCTTTCTTT	CASRWGPDTEAFF
TRBV4-1	TRBJ1-2	.	few	TGCGCCAGCAGCCAAGTTTCTCGAAGCCCCGAGGGGCCTGGCTACACCTTC	CASSQVSRSPEGPGYTF
TRBV7-9	TRBJ2-7	TRBD2	many	TGTGCCAGCAGCTTTCTGGGACTAGCGGGAGACGAGCAGTACTTC	CASSFLGLAGDEQYF
TRBV2	TRBJ2-1	TRBD2	few	TGTGCCAGCAGTGGATTCGTAGCGGGCGGACGGTACAATGAGCAGTTCTTC	CASSGFVAGGRYNEQFF
TRBV5-1	TRBJ2-7	.	.	TGCGCCAGCAGTGCCCTGGGGGCGAAGGCCTACGAGCAGTACTTC	CASSALGAKAYEQYF
TRBV27	TRBJ2-1	TRBD2	few	TGTGCCAGCAGTCCCAGGACTAGCGGGAGGTCCTCCTACAATGAGCAGTTCTTC	CASSPRTSGRSSYNEQFF
TRBV5-1	TRBJ2-2	TRBD2	few	TGCGCCAGCACACCGGGACTAGGGTTGGTTCTTGACACCGGGGAGCTGTTTTTT	CASTPGLGLVLDTGELFF
TRBV29-1	TRBJ2-1	TRBD1	.	TGCAGCGTCCCCCTCCGGGACAGGGGCCCCTACAATGAGCAGTTCTTC	CSVPLRDRGPYNEQFF
TRBV12-3/TRBV12-4	TRBJ2-3	.	.	TGTGCCAGCAGTTTTACGAGAAGTACGCAGTATTTT	CASSFTRSTQYF
TRBV7-7	TRBJ2-3	.	.	TGTGCCAGCGGACGACTGGACGTAGGGGATACGCAGTATTTT	CASGRLDVGDTQYF
TRBV7-3	TRBJ2-1	TRBD2	.	TGTGCCAGCAGCTTAAAGTGGCTAGCGGGAGGATGGGAGGGATTCTACAATGAGCAGTTCTTC	CASSLKWLAGGWEGFYNEQFF
TRBV4-1	TRBJ2-4	TRBD2	.	TGCGCCAGCAGCCAAGGGTACCTAGCGGCGTCCTATATAGCCAAAAACATTCAGTACTTC	CASSQGYLAASYIAKNIQYF
TRBV4-2	TRBJ2-7	.	few	TGTGCCAGCAGCCGAGGGGTCTCCTACGAGCAGTACTTC	CASSRGVSYEQYF
TRBV7-9	TRBJ2-1	TRBD2	.	TGTGCCAGCAGCCATGGACTAGCGAACCACAATGAGCAGTTCTTC	CASSHGLANHNEQFF
TRBV5-5	TRBJ2-7	.	few	TGTGCCAGCAGCTTCGGCAGGGCCCGAAGCGAGCAGTACTTC	CASSFGRARSEQYF
TRBV4-2	TRBJ2-4	TRBD2	.	TGTGCCAGCAGCGACCGACTAGCGGGAGGCCACGCCTTAGCCAAAAACATTCAGTACTTC	CASSDRLAGGHALAKNIQYF
TRBV5-1	TRBJ1-3	.	few	TGCGCCAGCAGCGCCCAGGGAGCCTCTGGAAACACCATATATTTT	CASSAQGASGNTIYF
TRBV6-5	TRBJ1-4	TRBD1	.	TGTGCCAGCAGTTACTCATCAGGGGGAAAACTGTTTTTT	CASSYSSGGKLFF
TRBV27	TRBJ2-5	.	.	TGTGCCAGCAGTTCCGACCCGGGAGCCAGGGAGACCCAGTACTTC	CASSSDPGARETQYF
TRBV27	TRBJ1-5	TRBD1	few	TGTGCCAGCAGACGCCTACAGGGGGCCGGGAGTCAGCCCCAGCATTTT	CASRRLQGAGSQPQHF
TRBV5-1	TRBJ2-7	TRBD2	.	TGCGCCAGCAGCTTGGTTTCCGGGGGGACTTCTACGAGCTCCTACGAGCAGTACTTC	CASSLVSGGTSTSSYEQYF
TRBV20-1	TRBJ2-1	.	.	TGCAGTGCTAGTTCTGTCGGGAGTTTCTCCTACAATGAGCAGTTCTTC	CSASSVGSFSYNEQFF
TRBV2	TRBJ2-3	.	few	TGTGCCAGCAGTCGGAGGGACCTTAACACAGATACGCAGTATTTT	CASSRRDLNTDTQYF
TRBV7-2	TRBJ2-1	TRBD1	.	TGTGCCAGCAGCGACAGGGTTAGTAATGAGCAGTTCTTC	CASSDRVSNEQFF
TRBV24-1	TRBJ2-3	.	few	TGTGCCACCAGTGACAGGGGCGCCGGCACAGATACGCAGTATTTT	CATSDRGAGTDTQYF